The source of this T cell receptor beta chain is a study of chemoradiotherapy in HPV16-positive cancers. Study background: Candidate HPV-specific clones and shared TCR motifs came from a couple of HPV16-positive patients.

TCRdb's copy holds only in-frame clones and misses some; the assay was immunoSEQ multiplex PCR. The profile shows 9,500 to 13,000 clones, approximately 91% of them singletons. Germline V gene data show CDR1 as MNHEY and CDR2 as SMNVEV (reference sequence). The CDR3 runs to 14 residues. The V and J ends lost 6 bases and 14 bases respectively, with 24 bases between them. The sequencing here drew on blood, taken from a patient who underwent chemoradiotherapy. The chain has TRBV27 and TRBJ2-3; D possibly matches TRBD1 or TRBD2 (6 bases each). The TCR was taken from a human donor with HPV-associated anogenital cancer. CDR3 protein: CASSRSGGRTRSYF. CDR3 nucleotides: TGTGCCAGCAGCCGATCCGGGGGCCGGACACGATCGTATTTT.